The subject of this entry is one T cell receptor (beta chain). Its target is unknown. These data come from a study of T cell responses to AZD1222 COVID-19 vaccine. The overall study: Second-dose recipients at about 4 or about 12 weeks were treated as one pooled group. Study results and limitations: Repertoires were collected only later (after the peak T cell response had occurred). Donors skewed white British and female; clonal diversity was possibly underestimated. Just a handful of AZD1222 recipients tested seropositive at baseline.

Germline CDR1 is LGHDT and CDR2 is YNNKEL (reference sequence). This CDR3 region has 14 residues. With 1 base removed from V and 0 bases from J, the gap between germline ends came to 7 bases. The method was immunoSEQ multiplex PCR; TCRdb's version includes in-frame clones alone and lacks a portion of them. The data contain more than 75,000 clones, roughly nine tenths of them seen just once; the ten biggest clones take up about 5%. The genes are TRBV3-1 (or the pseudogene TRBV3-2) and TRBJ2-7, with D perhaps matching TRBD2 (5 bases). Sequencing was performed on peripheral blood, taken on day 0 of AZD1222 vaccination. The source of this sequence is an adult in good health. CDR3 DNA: TGTGCCAGCAGCCAAGGGACTTACTCCTACGAGCAGTACTTC. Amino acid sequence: CASSQGTYSYEQYF.